This TCR beta chain was found in a study of T cell repertoires in aging, cancer and after chemotherapy (dated by TCRdb to 2018 to 2020). Regarding the research as a whole: Donors spanned six age groups from 30 or younger to 70 or older, with at least three individuals per group. In the hematological group, the paired samples taken before and after chemotherapy came from chronic lymphocytic leukemia patients who were treated with regimens based on fludarabine or bendamustine. The complete dataset included some 9 million TCR reads. To look at immunoaging and at how T cells reconstitute after chemotherapy, the study profiled TCR beta repertoires in peripheral blood from both healthy donors and cancer patients. Alongside under 100 healthy donors serving as a reference group, the cohort included over 200 cancer patients, of whom some 90 had hematological cancers and 120 to 130 had solid cancers.

Rearranged TRB sequences spanning V, D and J segments were amplified in a multiplex touch-down PCR with a mixed TRB-A/B primer pool. Illumina adapters and sample indices were attached to the amplicons in two consecutive PCR reactions using Phusion HS II polymerase. Amplicons were gel-purified using the NucleoSpin Gel and PCR Clean-up kit and were subsequently checked with Qubit and an Agilent 2100 Bioanalyzer. Sequencing of the libraries was done on an Illumina MiSeq with paired-end, single-indexed 600-cycle runs. As for how the authors treated the data: Processing of the TRB sequences was carried out with MiXCR versions 2.12 and 3.0.5. A clone was defined as each unique CDR3 nucleotide sequence, and only productive sequences supported by at least two reads were kept. The repertoire metrics were Shannon diversity, evenness, clonality (defined as one minus evenness), and alpha-parameterized diversity profiles covering alpha 0 to 5. The IGoR algorithm was used to compute generation probabilities of clones in paired pre- and post-chemotherapy samples. Through fastp at Q25 and MiXCR, TCRdb rebuilt clones from the public reads, retaining in-frame beta chains. Identical CDR3 protein sequences are pooled into one entry, listed with their most common genes and DNA. The V and J calls were not made by the authors but by TCRdb's processing. This sample has some 1,500 distinct CDR3 sequences in its table, and 23% of those were observed once. The ten largest account for approximately 24% of the sample.

Genomic DNA extracted from peripheral blood, rather than sorted cells or RNA, was used as the source for amplification of TCR beta rearrangements. There are 17 amino acids in the CDR3, from cysteine to phenylalanine inclusive. Only the CDR3 region is kept as DNA, spanning 51 bases read in frame from base 1. For CDR1 and CDR2, the germline V gene lists MNHNS and SASEGT. The germline V end is reduced by 4 bases and the J end by 4 bases; junction bases left unmatched: 13. Regarding this clonotype: This clone's antigen is unknown. No much larger clone exists at a distance of one base, and base qualities are not known.

Study-wide conclusions, independent of this receptor: Hematological cancer patients had infiltration of lymphoid organs, and this infiltration may itself impair thymic emigration or peripheral T cell expansion. Significantly lower blood TCR diversity and higher clonality were observed in untreated patients with hematological or solid cancers than in age-matched healthy donors. An increase in median generation probability over the chemotherapy interval was observed in both cancer cohorts, suggesting that the repertoire was reconstituted through rebound thymic output. In healthy donors, the decline in TCR diversity with age was mainly due to loss of richness, whereas in cancer patients loss of evenness also played a role. It was noted by the authors that conclusions about immunological memory after chemotherapy cannot be drawn from the repertoire data.

Recombination linked TRBV6-1 to TRBJ1-2; TRBD1 agrees with 9 junctional bases. This clonotype originated in a human donor with a blood cancer. Sequencing was carried out using blood. The CDR3 protein is CASSGSNLGTGLYGYTF. The nucleotide sequence is TGTGCCAGCAGTGGCTCTAACCTCGGGACAGGGCTCTATGGCTACACCTTC.